This T cell receptor (beta chain) was observed in a study of shared clonotypes between healthy human individuals. Overall study: Researchers assigned three CD4 naive, three CD4 memory, two CD8 naive and one CD8 memory plate to each donor. Study observations and caveats: Relative to clonotypes present in all four donors, those not shared had lower generation probabilities. Since donors were few, the genetic and exposure-history diversity represented was limited.

The assay was run at deep level. Clones were sequenced by immunoSEQ multiplex PCR, and TCRdb holds only the in-frame ones, with some missing. In the table there are some 320,000 clones, around 86% of which are singletons. Looked up from germline, CDR1 is SGHNT and CDR2 is YYREEE (reference sequence). CDR3 size: 12 residues. Between the trimmed V and J ends, which lost 3 bases and 2 bases, there was a span of 4 bases. As to this clone: Its matching antigen is unknown. The sample holds other DNA sequences that translate to the same CDR3.

The clonotype comes from a young man in good health. V and J are TRBV5-4 and TRBJ2-3, with D hard to call. Sequencing was carried out using memory CD8+ T cells sorted from blood. The subset: CD45RO+ cells pooled with CCR7-negative TemRA cells. The CDR3 region has the DNA TGTGCCAGCAGCTCCCACACAGATACGCAGTATTTT. Translated: CASSSHTDTQYF.